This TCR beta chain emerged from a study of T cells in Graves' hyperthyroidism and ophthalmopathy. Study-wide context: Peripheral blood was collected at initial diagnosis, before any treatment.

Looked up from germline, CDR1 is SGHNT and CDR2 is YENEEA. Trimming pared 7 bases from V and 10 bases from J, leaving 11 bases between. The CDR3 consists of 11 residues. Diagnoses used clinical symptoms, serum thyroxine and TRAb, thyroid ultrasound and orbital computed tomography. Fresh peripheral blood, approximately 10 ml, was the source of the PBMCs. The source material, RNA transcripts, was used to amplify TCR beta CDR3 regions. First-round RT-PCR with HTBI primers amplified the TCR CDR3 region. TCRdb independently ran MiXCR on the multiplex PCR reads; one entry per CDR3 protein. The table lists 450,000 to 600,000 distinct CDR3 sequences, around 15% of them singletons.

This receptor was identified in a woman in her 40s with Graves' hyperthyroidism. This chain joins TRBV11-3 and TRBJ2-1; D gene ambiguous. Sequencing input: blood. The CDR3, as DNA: TGTGCCAGCACCTATGCGGAAGAGCAGTTCTTC. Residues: CASTYAEEQFF.